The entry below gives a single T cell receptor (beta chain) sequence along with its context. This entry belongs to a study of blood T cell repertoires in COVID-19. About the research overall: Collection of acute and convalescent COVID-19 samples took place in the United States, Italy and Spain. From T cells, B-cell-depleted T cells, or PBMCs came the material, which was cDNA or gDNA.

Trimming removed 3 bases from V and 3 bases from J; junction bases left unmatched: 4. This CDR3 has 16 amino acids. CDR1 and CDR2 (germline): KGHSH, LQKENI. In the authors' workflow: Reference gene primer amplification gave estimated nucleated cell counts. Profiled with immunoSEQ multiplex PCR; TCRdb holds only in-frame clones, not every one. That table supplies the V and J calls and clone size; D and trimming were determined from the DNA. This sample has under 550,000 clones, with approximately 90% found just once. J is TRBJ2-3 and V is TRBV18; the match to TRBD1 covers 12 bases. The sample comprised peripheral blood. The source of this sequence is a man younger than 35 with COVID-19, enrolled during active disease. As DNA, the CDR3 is TGTGCCAGCTCACCCGGGACAGGGGGCGCAACAGATACGCAGTATTTT. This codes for CASSPGTGGATDTQYF.